What follows are 10 T cell receptor beta chains derived from one specimen sequenced in a study of blood T cell repertoires in COVID-19. Using immunoSEQ multiplex PCR, the repertoire was profiled, and TCRdb retains in-frame clones only, with some absent. The sample gives some 340,000 clones, 90% of which show up once; 3.5% to 5% is in the top ten. Source material: PBMCs or T cells enriched from blood (not recorded which). The receptors were sampled from a woman aged 25 to 39 who had been exposed to COVID-19.

This chain joins TRBV5-5 and TRBJ1-4; D is ambiguous. The germline V gene has CDR1 SGHKS and CDR2 YYEKEE (reference sequence). The V and J ends lost 2 bases and 0 bases respectively, with 8 bases between them. The CDR3 is made up of 15 amino acids. This CDR3 is CASSFLGTTNEKLFF. The CDR3 region has the DNA TGTGCCAGCAGCTTTTTGGGCACAACTAATGAAAAACTGTTTTTT.

This clone was seen a single time. The J gene is TRBJ2-2, the V gene TRBV4-1, with D possibly matching TRBD2 (5 bases). The V gene lost 4 bases and the J gene lost 4 bases, with 16 bases spanning the gap. The CDR3 length is 16 residues. Germline CDR1 MGHRA, CDR2 YSYEKL. CDR3 protein: CASSLSLRTFTGELFF. The CDR3, as DNA: TGCGCCAGCAGCCTATCCCTGAGGACTTTCACCGGGGAGCTGTTTTTT.

This clone has a single count. The chain combines TRBV6-5 with TRBJ2-1; 8 bases fit TRBD1. CDR3 length: 16 amino acids. The ends lost 3 bases at V and 0 bases at J; junction bases unmatched: 4. Per the germline V gene, CDR1 is MNHEY and CDR2 is SVGAGI. The CDR3 DNA follows: TGTGCCAGCAGTTATGGCAGGGGGCGCTCCTACAATGAGCAGTTCTTC. Protein: CASSYGRGRSYNEQFF.

This chain uses TRBV2 with TRBJ1-1; a possible D gene is TRBD1 (5 bases). There are 15 residues in the CDR3. Germline-derived CDR1 and CDR2 are SNHLY and FYNNEI. Trimming took 3 bases from V and 3 from J, leaving 14 bases between them. DNA of the CDR3: TGTGCCAGCAGTGATCGGTGGGGCTGGGACACTGAAGCTTTCTTT. It codes for CASSDRWGWDTEAFF. The full variable domain, in which reference TRBV2 and TRBJ1-1 provide the parts outside the CDR3, is EPEVTQTPSHQVTQMGQEVILRCVPISNHLYFYWYRQILGQKVEFLVSFYNNEISEKSEIFDDQFSVERPDGSNFTLKIRSTKLEDSAMYFCASSDRWGWDTEAFFGQGTRLTVV.

The chain carries TRBV4-2 and TRBJ2-1; no reliable D call. Between the trimmed V and J ends, which lost 6 bases and 0 bases, there was a span of 18 bases. CDR3 length equals 17 residues. In germline, CDR1 is LGHNA, CDR2 YNFKEQ. The CDR3 coding sequence is TGTGCCAGCAGGCAAACATCTACTACAAGCTCCTACAATGAGCAGTTCTTC. Its translation: CASRQTSTTSSYNEQFF.

The rearrangement links TRBV15 to TRBJ1-4, with unresolved D. This CDR3 has 14 residues. Germline values: CDR1 LNHNV, CDR2 YYDKDF (reference sequence). V was clipped by 1 base and J by 7 bases, with 10 bases between them. The CDR3 nucleotides are TGTGCCACCAGCAGAGGTCCGGGAAGTGAAAAACTGTTTTTT. The encoded protein is CATSRGPGSEKLFF.

The chain has TRBV5-5 and TRBJ2-2, with D maybe TRBD2 (6 bases). CDR1 is SGHKS and CDR2 is YYEKEE in the germline V gene (reference sequence). CDR3 length equals 15 residues. V dropped 3 bases and J dropped 4 bases, with 13 bases sitting between them. In DNA, the CDR3 is TGTGCCAGCAGCTCGGGACTTTTTAGCACCGGGGAGCTGTTTTTT. It codes for CASSSGLFSTGELFF.

V gene TRBV11-2 combines with J gene TRBJ1-1, with a weak D call TRBD1 (5 bases). V dropped 5 bases and J dropped 3 bases, with 16 bases sitting between them. Germline CDR1 SGHAT, CDR2 FQNNGV. The CDR3 consists of 15 residues. CDR3 nucleotides: TGTGCCAGCAGCAGGGATGGGGCGCGTCACACTGAAGCTTTCTTT. It codes for CASSRDGARHTEAFF.

This rearrangement joins TRBV7-2 to TRBJ2-3; TRBD2 agrees at 9 bases. The CDR3 sequence is 17 residues long. CDR1 SGHTA and CDR2 FQGNSA come from the germline V gene. The V and J ends lost 4 bases and 6 bases, in that order; junction bases with no gene match: 14. The CDR3 spells CASSSVAGVNFGDTQYF. The CDR3 nucleotides are TGTGCCAGCAGCTCGGTAGCGGGGGTGAATTTTGGCGATACGCAGTATTTT.

V is TRBV4-1 and J is TRBJ2-7; 11 bases are shared with TRBD1. The V and J ends lost 4 bases and 4 bases, in that order; junction bases with no gene match: 6. The CDR3 length is 15 residues. Germline V lookup: CDR1 MGHRA, CDR2 YSYEKL. In DNA, the CDR3 is TGCGCCAGCAGCCCTTATGGACAGGGGGCGTACGAGCAGTACTTC. Protein product: CASSPYGQGAYEQYF.